The 15 T cell receptor beta chains reported below all come from one sample, sequenced in a study of cytomegalovirus exposure and HLA in healthy donors. PCR amplification relied on 60 Vbeta primers (plus 13 Jbeta primers). Clones were read by immunoSEQ multiplex PCR, and TCRdb kept only the in-frame ones, dropping some. The sample lists 150,000 to 200,000 clones, roughly 73% occurring once. Input material: PBMCs. These receptors originate from a female donor in good health and CMV-seronegative.

The V gene is TRBV4-1, the J gene TRBJ2-7, with D unclear. Germline V gene sequence: CDR1 MGHRA, CDR2 YSYEKL. The CDR3 sequence is 14 residues long. Trimming shortened V by 1 base and J by 2 bases, and 9 bases separated the two germline ends. CDR3 coding DNA: TGCGCCAGCAGCCAAGCACAACCGCCCTACGAGCAGTACTTC. Translated: CASSQAQPPYEQYF.

V and J are TRBV4-3 and TRBJ2-7, with 10 bases fitting TRBD1. This CDR3 comprises 15 residues. Trimming cost V 5 bases and J 3 bases; bases outside gene matches: 7. Per germline, CDR1 LGHNA and CDR2 YSLEER. The CDR3 is CASSNPGQGIYEQYF. CDR3 DNA sequence: TGCGCCAGCAGCAATCCGGGACAGGGGATCTACGAGCAGTACTTC.

The chain couples TRBV6-5 to TRBJ1-4; D is possibly TRBD1 (6 bases). Trimming cost V 4 bases and J 5 bases, with 11 bases left between them. This CDR3 contains 14 residues. Per the germline V gene, CDR1 is MNHEY and CDR2 is SVGAGI. The CDR3 region has the DNA TGTGCCAGCAGTTTAGGGGGAGTAAATGAAAAACTGTTTTTT. Amino acid sequence: CASSLGGVNEKLFF.

A few counts support this clone. The chain is built from TRBV28 and TRBJ2-2; maybe TRBD1 (5 bases). CDR1 is MDHEN, CDR2 SYDVKM, per germline. The CDR3 spans 15 residues. V was shortened by 5 bases and J by 5 bases, with 15 bases between the two germline ends. The CDR3 loop is CASSQARVRTGELFF. CDR3 sequence (DNA): TGTGCCAGCAGTCAGGCCAGGGTACGGACCGGGGAGCTGTTTTTT.

The table lists this clone with a few counts. J is TRBJ2-2 and V is TRBV30; 10 nucleotides line up with TRBD2. Germline trimming cut 3 bases from V and 5 bases from J; bases unmatched to any gene: 6. Germline V CDR1 and CDR2: GTSNPN, SVGIG (reference sequence). CDR3 length equals 15 residues. As DNA, the CDR3 is TGTGCCTGGAGCCCCCTAGCGGGAGTAACCGGGGAGCTGTTTTTT. This sequence encodes CAWSPLAGVTGELFF. Full variable domain (remainder filled in from reference TRBV30 and TRBJ2-2): SQTIHQWPATLVQPVGSPLSLECTVEGTSNPNLYWYRQAAGRGLQLLFYSVGIGQISSEVPQNLSASRPQDRQFILSSKKLLLSDSGFYLCAWSPLAGVTGELFFGEGSRLTVL.

The rearrangement joins TRBV15 to TRBJ2-7, with D maybe TRBD2 (6 bases). CDR3 length: 14 residues. Trimming shortened V by 0 bases and J by 9 bases, and 15 bases separated the two germline ends. Germline V gene sequence: CDR1 LNHNV, CDR2 YYDKDF (reference sequence). The CDR3 reads CATSRDRVQAGQYF. CDR3 sequence (DNA): TGTGCCACCAGCAGAGATCGAGTCCAAGCGGGGCAGTACTTC.

The chain carries TRBV5-6 and TRBJ2-7; no reliable D call. CDR3 length: 13 residues. The V gene's germline CDR1 is SGHDT and CDR2 YYEEEE. Trimming cost V 2 bases and J 0 bases, with 6 bases left between them. The CDR3: CASSLEDSYEQYF. In DNA, the CDR3 is TGTGCCAGCAGCTTAGAGGACTCCTACGAGCAGTACTTC.

This clone was observed a handful of times. The V call is TRBV4-1, the J call TRBJ1-4; 10 positions agree with TRBD1. Germline trimming cut 2 bases from V and 6 bases from J; bases unmatched to any gene: 3. The V gene's germline CDR1 is MGHRA and CDR2 YSYEKL. This CDR3 region has 15 residues. The CDR3 coding sequence is TGCGCCAGCAGCCAACCCGGGACAGGGGATGAAAAACTGTTTTTT. Its translation is CASSQPGTGDEKLFF.

The gene calls are TRBV5-4 and TRBJ2-5; the D gene is possibly TRBD1 (6 bases). The CDR3 consists of 16 residues. Germline-derived CDR1 and CDR2 are SGHNT and YYREEE (reference sequence). Trimming took off 0 bases at V and 1 base at J, with 13 bases between the two ends. CDR3 amino acids: CASSLAPQGGQETQYF. CDR3 nucleotides: TGTGCCAGCAGCTTGGCCCCACAGGGCGGCCAAGAGACCCAGTACTTC.

The chain is built from TRBV7-2 and TRBJ1-2; 8 bases are shared with TRBD1. There are 15 residues in the CDR3. J gave up 4 bases and V 5 bases, and 9 bases lay outside the gene matches. Germline V gives CDR1 SGHTA, CDR2 FQGNSA. The CDR3 region has the DNA TGTGCCAGCAGCCTGCTGACAGGGGCCTCCTATGGCTACACCTTC. Its translation is CASSLLTGASYGYTF. Full variable domain (outside the CDR3, taken from reference TRBV7-2 and TRBJ1-2): GAGVSQSPSNKVTEKGKDVELRCDPISGHTALYWYRQSLGQGLEFLIYFQGNSAPDKSGLPSDRFSAERTGGSVSTLTIQRTQQEDSAVYLCASSLLTGASYGYTFGSGTRLTVV.

This sequence joins TRBV5-4 and TRBJ2-5, with TRBD2 identical over 9 bases. The CDR3 loop spans 14 amino acids. V shed 2 bases, J shed 5 bases, and the junction held 4 bases outside the gene matches. Germline CDR1 reads SGHNT; CDR2 reads YYREEE (reference sequence). The CDR3 reads CASSFAGGRETQYF. The CDR3 bases are TGTGCCAGCAGCTTTGCGGGGGGGCGGGAGACCCAGTACTTC.

The rearrangement uses TRBV2 and TRBJ1-1; possible D gene TRBD1, 5 bases. The germline V gene has CDR1 SNHLY and CDR2 FYNNEI. Trimming cost V 9 bases and J 1 base, with 12 bases left between them. The CDR3 length is 13 residues. The CDR3 DNA follows: TGTGCCAGAGGGGCCGGCAGGAACACTGAAGCTTTCTTT. Translation: CARGAGRNTEAFF.

The gene calls are TRBV30 and TRBJ2-2; 7 bases are a match to TRBD2. J lost 8 bases, V lost 0 bases, and 12 bases had no gene match. The CDR3 runs to 16 residues. Germline V gene sequence: CDR1 GTSNPN, CDR2 SVGIG (reference sequence). The CDR3 DNA reads as TGTGCCTGGAGTGTGAGCCGGACTAGTCAGTCAGGGGAGCTGTTTTTT. This encodes CAWSVSRTSQSGELFF. Together with reference TRBV30 and TRBJ2-2, the CDR3 gives the full variable domain: SQTIHQWPATLVQPVGSPLSLECTVEGTSNPNLYWYRQAAGRGLQLLFYSVGIGQISSEVPQNLSASRPQDRQFILSSKKLLLSDSGFYLCAWSVSRTSQSGELFFGEGSRLTVL.

This chain joins TRBV25-1 and TRBJ1-1; a weak D match, TRBD1 (5 bases). CDR1 is MGHDK and CDR2 is SYGVNS in the germline V gene. The CDR3 spans 17 residues. V was pared by 1 base and J by 0 bases, with 15 bases between. CDR3 sequence (DNA): TGTGCCAGCAGTGAATGGGTGACAGAGTCAATGAACACTGAAGCTTTCTTT. Its protein product is CASSEWVTESMNTEAFF. Drawing the rest from reference TRBV25-1 and TRBJ1-1, the complete variable domain is EADIYQTPRYLVIGTGKKITLECSQTMGHDKMYWYQQDPGMELHLIHYSYGVNSTEKGDLSSESTVSRIRTEHFPLTLESARPSHTSQYLCASSEWVTESMNTEAFFGQGTRLTVV.

The chain has TRBV9 and TRBJ2-7; 11 bases fit TRBD2. From germline, CDR1 is SGDLS and CDR2 YYNGEE. V was clipped by 5 bases and J by 3 bases; unmatched bases: 4. The CDR3 is 14 amino acids. DNA for the CDR3: TGTGCCAGCAGTACCGGGACTAGCGGCTACGAGCAGTACTTC. It is translated as CASSTGTSGYEQYF.